Presented here are 25 T cell receptor beta chains from one specimen sequenced in a study of OX40 agonist ivuxolimab in advanced cancers. The assay was immunoSEQ multiplex PCR, and TCRdb's table has in-frame clones only and misses some. Among roughly 60,000 clones, about 83% were seen once, and the ten largest hold approximately 4.3%. Here the sequenced sample was CD4+ or CD8+ T cells sorted from blood, taken in a trial of the OX40 agonist ivuxolimab. These receptors originate from an adult with an advanced solid tumor such as melanoma, head and neck, liver or kidney cancer.

This clone was counted once. This may be a read error: a much more frequent sequence differs by one nucleotide. The chain carries TRBV9 and TRBJ1-4, with a tentative D call TRBD1 (5 bases). The CDR3 has 16 amino acids. In germline, CDR1 is SGDLS, CDR2 YYNGEE. The CDR3 DNA reads TGTGCCGGCAGCGTAGGGGTGACAATGGGTAATGAAAAACTGTTTTTT. Its protein is CAGSVGVTMGNEKLFF.

The chain couples TRBV5-1 to TRBJ2-7; tentative D call: TRBD2 (5 bases). This CDR3 spans 15 amino acids. V was pared by 1 base and J by 2 bases, with 13 bases between. Per germline, CDR1 SGHRS and CDR2 YFSETQ. CDR3 in amino acids: CASSLSSELAYEQYF. The DNA for the CDR3 is TGCGCCAGCAGCTTGTCCAGTGAACTAGCCTACGAGCAGTACTTC. Combining the CDR3 with reference TRBV5-1 and TRBJ2-7 gives the whole variable domain KAGVTQTPRYLIKTRGQQVTLSCSPISGHRSVSWYQQTPGQGLQFLFEYFSETQRNKGNFPGRFSGRQFSNSRSEMNVSTLELGDSALYLCASSLSSELAYEQYFGPGTRLTVT.

The rearrangement uses TRBV19 and TRBJ2-5, with 8 bases lining up with TRBD1. The CDR3 has 14 amino acids. Germline V lookup: CDR1 LNHDA, CDR2 SQIVND (reference sequence). Losses at the gene ends were 5 bases for V and 5 bases for J; bases not matched to a gene: 7. The CDR3 loop reads CASSPRQGSETQYF. The CDR3 DNA sequence: TGTGCCAGTAGTCCCCGACAGGGGTCTGAGACCCAGTACTTC.

The V and J genes are TRBV7-8 and TRBJ2-7; D tentatively reads TRBD1 or TRBD2 (5 bases each). CDR1 and CDR2 (germline): SGHVS, FQNEAQ. The CDR3 has 13 amino acids. The V end lost 0 bases, the J end lost 2 bases, and 5 bases lay between the germline ends. The CDR3: CASSLAGAYEQYF. The DNA of the CDR3 is TGTGCCAGCAGCTTAGCGGGGGCCTACGAGCAGTACTTC. Full variable domain (remainder filled in from reference TRBV7-8 and TRBJ2-7): GAGVSQSPRYKVAKRGQDVALRCDPISGHVSLFWYQQALGQGPEFLTYFQNEAQLDKSGLPSDRFFAERPEGSVSTLKIQRTQQEDSAVYLCASSLAGAYEQYFGPGTRLTVT.

This chain joins TRBV5-6 and TRBJ2-1, with 7 bases identical to TRBD1. Germline values: CDR1 SGHDT, CDR2 YYEEEE. The CDR3 sequence is 16 residues long. J was trimmed by 1 base and V by 3 bases; bases with no gene match: 7. This CDR3 is CASSYNRGYSYNEQFF. The CDR3 nucleotides are TGTGCCAGCAGCTATAACAGGGGCTATTCCTACAATGAGCAGTTCTTC.

The J gene is TRBJ2-7, the V gene TRBV7-2; 9 nucleotides line up with TRBD1. V lost 0 bases to trimming and J lost 2 bases; unmatched junction nucleotides: 8. Germline CDR1 reads SGHTA; CDR2 reads FQGNSA. CDR3 size: 17 residues. DNA of the CDR3: TGTGCCAGCAGCTTAGCTAGTCCGGGACAGGGAACCTACGAGCAGTACTTC. Translating it yields CASSLASPGQGTYEQYF.

The rearrangement joins TRBV4-1 to TRBJ1-1; maybe TRBD1 (5 bases). Germline V gene sequence: CDR1 MGHRA, CDR2 YSYEKL. Trimming stripped 4 bases from V and 1 base from J, with 7 bases between. CDR3 length: 13 amino acids. The CDR3: CASSPRGNTEAFF. DNA for the CDR3: TGCGCCAGCAGCCCGAGGGGGAACACTGAAGCTTTCTTT.

The chain is built from TRBV5-5 and TRBJ1-3, with 8 bases aligning to TRBD1. From germline, CDR1 is SGHKS and CDR2 YYEKEE (reference sequence). This CDR3 has 13 amino acids. J lost 4 bases, V lost 4 bases, and 1 base had no gene match. The DNA of the CDR3 is TGTGCCAGCAGCGGGGACAGGGGAAACACCATATATTTT. It specifies CASSGDRGNTIYF.

The rearrangement joins TRBV19 to TRBJ2-2, with a weak D call TRBD1 (6 bases). V was shortened by 3 bases and J by 2 bases, with 10 bases between the two germline ends. The CDR3 totals 15 residues. The germline V gene has CDR1 LNHDA and CDR2 SQIVND (reference sequence). In DNA form, the CDR3 reads TGTGCCAGTAGTATTGCAGGGGCCAACACCGGGGAGCTGTTTTTT. Its protein is CASSIAGANTGELFF. The variable domain in full, completed from reference TRBV19 and TRBJ2-2, reads DGGITQSPKYLFRKEGQNVTLSCEQNLNHDAMYWYRQDPGQGLRLIYYSQIVNDFQKGDIAEGYSVSREKKESFPLTVTSAQKNPTAFYLCASSIAGANTGELFFGEGSRLTVL.

The V call is TRBV5-4, the J call TRBJ2-1; 9 bases are a match to TRBD2. Germline V gene lookup returns CDR1 SGHNT and CDR2 YYREEE (reference sequence). Germline trimming cut 4 bases from V and 5 bases from J; bases unmatched to any gene: 7. This CDR3 contains 15 residues. CDR3 residues: CASSMTSGKHNEQFF. CDR3 in DNA: TGTGCCAGCAGCATGACTAGCGGAAAACACAATGAGCAGTTCTTC. The variable domain in full, with the rest retrieved from reference TRBV5-4 and TRBJ2-1, is ETGVTQSPTHLIKTRGQQVTLRCSSQSGHNTVSWYQQALGQGPQFIFQYYREEENGRGNFPPRFSGLQFPNYSSELNVNALELDDSALYLCASSMTSGKHNEQFFGPGTRLTVL.

The chain is built from TRBV2 and TRBJ2-1, with 8 bases identical to TRBD1. With 11 bases clipped from V and 4 bases from J, the junction kept 10 bases outside the gene matches. The CDR3 length is 14 residues. Germline CDR1 SNHLY, CDR2 FYNNEI. CDR3 bases: TGTGCCCTCCGAGGAGACAGGGGTTACAATGAGCAGTTCTTC. Protein product: CALRGDRGYNEQFF.

The table lists this clone with a count of one. The chain carries TRBV6-6 and TRBJ1-1; no clear D gene. The CDR3 has 12 amino acids. From germline, CDR1 is MNHNY and CDR2 SVGAGI (reference sequence). V was cut by 6 bases and J by 1 base, with 6 bases left in between. CDR3 amino acids: CASRSWNTEAFF. DNA of the CDR3: TGTGCCAGCAGGTCCTGGAACACTGAAGCTTTCTTT.

The chain employs TRBV6-1 and TRBJ1-2; 8 bases agree with TRBD1. The CDR3 has 15 amino acids. V lost 6 bases to trimming and J lost 0 bases; unmatched junction nucleotides: 6. Germline-derived CDR1 and CDR2 are MNHNS and SASEGT. CDR3 residues: CASSQGQGANYGYTF. In nucleotides, the CDR3 is TGTGCCAGCAGCCAAGGACAGGGCGCTAACTATGGCTACACCTTC.

The chain couples TRBV7-8 to TRBJ2-6; possibly TRBD1 for D (5 bases). The CDR3 consists of 16 residues. Germline CDR1 SGHVS, CDR2 FQNEAQ. The V end lost 3 bases, the J end lost 1 base, and 10 bases lay between the germline ends. This chain's CDR3 is CASSFDSLSGANVLTF. For the CDR3, the DNA is TGTGCCAGCAGCTTTGACAGCCTTTCTGGGGCCAACGTCCTGACTTTC.

This clone was seen only once. This chain connects TRBV5-8 to TRBJ2-7, with unresolved D. V shed 4 bases and J shed 3 bases, with 17 bases lying between them. CDR1 SGHTS and CDR2 YDEGEE come from the germline V gene. There are 15 residues in the CDR3. The CDR3: CASSVTRALDYEQYF. Here the CDR3 DNA reads TGTGCCAGCAGCGTGACCCGGGCCCTAGACTACGAGCAGTACTTC. Using reference TRBV5-8 and TRBJ2-7 for the parts outside the CDR3, the full variable domain is EAGVTQSPTHLIKTRGQQATLRCSPISGHTSVYWYQQALGLGLQFLLWYDEGEERNRGNFPPRFSGRQFPNYSSELNVNALELEDSALYLCASSVTRALDYEQYFGPGTRLTVT.

V usage is TRBV19 and J usage is TRBJ2-1; TRBD1 agrees at 12 bases. V was clipped by 5 bases and J by 6 bases; unmatched bases: 14. The germline CDR1 and CDR2 sequences are LNHDA and SQIVND (reference sequence). This CDR3 is 18 amino acids long. CDR3 in amino acids: CASSPGQGAYGRSNEQFF. The CDR3 DNA reads as TGTGCCAGTAGTCCGGGACAGGGGGCTTATGGGCGAAGCAATGAGCAGTTCTTC.

The gene calls are TRBV5-6 and TRBJ1-2; D might be TRBD1 (6 bases). The CDR3 has 15 amino acids. Deletions cut 3 bases from V and 0 bases from J, with 12 bases between. The germline CDR1 and CDR2 sequences are SGHDT and YYEEEE. The CDR3 DNA reads TGTGCCAGCAGCTCGCTGGACAGTTCTAACTATGGCTACACCTTC. It codes for CASSSLDSSNYGYTF.

The genes are TRBV14 and TRBJ2-2; 8 nucleotides align to TRBD2. CDR1 is SGHDN, CDR2 FVKESK, per germline. Trimming removed 4 bases from V and 4 bases from J; junction bases left unmatched: 11. This CDR3 contains 17 residues. Here the CDR3 reads CASSLSLSGGSTGELFF. The CDR3 DNA reads TGTGCCAGCAGCCTTTCCCTGAGCGGGGGTAGCACCGGGGAGCTGTTTTTT.

This clone was observed a handful of times. The chain employs TRBV25-1 and TRBJ1-1; 7 bases are shared with TRBD1. The length of the CDR3 is 18 residues. CDR1 and CDR2 (germline): MGHDK, SYGVNS. The ends lost 7 bases at V and 1 base at J; junction bases unmatched: 18. CDR3 residues: CASTGPSDRAAANTEAFF. Here the CDR3 DNA reads TGTGCCAGCACAGGCCCCAGTGACAGGGCGGCGGCGAACACTGAAGCTTTCTTT.

The chain couples TRBV5-6 to TRBJ2-1; 9 bases fit TRBD2. Trimming took 5 bases from V and 7 from J; bases not matched to a gene: 16. CDR3 length: 17 residues. Looked up from germline, CDR1 is SGHDT and CDR2 is YYEEEE. CDR3 coding DNA: TGTGCCAGCAGGAGCACGGCGGGGACTAGCCGTTTGAATGAGCAGTTCTTC. Translated: CASRSTAGTSRLNEQFF. Drawing the rest from reference TRBV5-6 and TRBJ2-1, the complete variable domain is DAGVTQSPTHLIKTRGQQVTLRCSPKSGHDTVSWYQQALGQGPQFIFQYYEEEERQRGNFPDRFSGHQFPNYSSELNVNALLLGDSALYLCASRSTAGTSRLNEQFFGPGTRLTVL.

The chain uses TRBV7-3 and TRBJ2-5, with a possible D match to TRBD2 (6 bases). Germline values: CDR1 SGHTA, CDR2 FQGTGA. Between the trimmed V and J ends, which lost 2 bases and 5 bases, there was a span of 15 bases. The CDR3 consists of 15 residues. In DNA, the CDR3 is TGTGCCAGCAGCTTACTAGGCATGAGCGGGGAGACCCAGTACTTC. This codes for CASSLLGMSGETQYF.

The V and J genes are TRBV28 and TRBJ2-7; the D gene could be TRBD1 or TRBD2 (7 bases each). Deletions cut 8 bases from V and 7 bases from J, with 24 bases between. The CDR3 is 15 residues long. CDR1 and CDR2 from the germline V gene are MDHEN and SYDVKM. The CDR3 loop reads CASGPSGGALGEQYF. In nucleotides, the CDR3 is TGTGCCAGCGGACCATCAGGGGGGGCCTTAGGGGAGCAGTACTTC.

This clone was recorded a few times. This chain joins TRBV28 and TRBJ2-7; either TRBD1 or TRBD2 may fit D (6 bases each). V shed 3 bases and J shed 4 bases, with 13 bases lying between them. This CDR3 is built from 14 residues. Germline lookup yields CDR1 MDHEN and CDR2 SYDVKM. The CDR3 bases are TGTGCCAGCAGTTTGTCCGGGGGCAGGTACGAGCAGTACTTC. Its protein is CASSLSGGRYEQYF.

V gene TRBV4-2 combines with J gene TRBJ2-2; the D gene is possibly TRBD1 (7 bases). From germline, CDR1 is LGHNA and CDR2 YNFKEQ. The CDR3 runs 17 residues. V lost 1 base and J lost 4, with 16 bases in between. The CDR3 sequence: CASSQGNRGGSTGELFF. CDR3 sequence (DNA): TGTGCCAGCAGCCAAGGAAACAGGGGAGGAAGCACCGGGGAGCTGTTTTTT.

The chain has TRBV10-3 and TRBJ1-1; 8 bases are shared with TRBD1. The CDR3 sequence is 11 residues long. Germline CDR1 is ENHRY and CDR2 is SYGVKD. J lost 7 bases, V lost 10 bases, and 5 bases had no gene match. The CDR3 DNA reads TGTGCCACATCGACAGGGGATGAAGCTTTCTTT. Protein sequence: CATSTGDEAFF.